This T cell receptor beta chain was recovered during a study of tumor and adjacent non-tumor tissue in lung cancer. Study overall: The patients, around 10 men and about 5 women, were roughly 30 to 76 with stage I to III disease. Samples averaged about 3.8 million productive TCRbeta reads each. Notes on the study in general: Compared with tumor, normal lung showed significantly lower TCR diversity. Tumor repertoires had a smaller top 100 clone share than normal lung.

The library came from three nested PCR rounds adapted from ARM-PCR protocols. TCRdb redid the calling of the multiplex PCR reads with MiXCR, one entry per CDR3 protein. The sample records 75,000 to 95,000 distinct CDR3 sequences, roughly 66% being singletons. No cell sorting was done before RNA was extracted from the tissue. There are 16 residues in the CDR3. Germline V CDR1 and CDR2: MNHNY, SVGAGI (reference sequence). The J segment lost 1 base and the V segment lost 6 bases, leaving 9 bases of the junction unmatched. By sample fraction, this clonotype is medium-sized. What it binds is not known. The rearrangement uses TRBV6-6 and TRBJ2-7; 10 bases fit TRBD2. The TCR comes from a man aged 60 to 75 with non-small cell lung cancer. The sequenced sample consisted of lung tumor tissue. CDR3 coding DNA: TGTGCCAGCAGGAGGGGGCTAGCGGGAGATTCCTACGAGCAGTACTTC. As protein: CASRRGLAGDSYEQYF.